The 18 T cell receptor beta chains given below trace back to one sample, sequenced in a study of monozygotic twins with cystic fibrosis (dated by TCRdb to about 2021). The protocol used for the library was the immunoSEQ multiplex PCR assay. Drawn from immuneACCESS, this table holds only the in-frame rearrangements with V and J called that TCRdb kept. Clones are partly lost; checked studies trace under half to an unresolved V gene and leave the rest unexplained. For this sample the table gives approximately 14,000 clones, of which around 98% were detected only once. The ten largest account for roughly 0.44% of the sample. Sequencing was carried out using blood. These receptor sequences come from a girl aged 2 to 10 with cystic fibrosis.

CDR3 amino acids: CSVGRAPLANYGYTF. The CDR3 DNA sequence: TGCAGCGTTGGGAGGGCACCCCTGGCTAACTATGGCTACACCTTC. This chain joins TRBV29-1 and TRBJ1-2; D not certain. Trimming cost V 4 bases and J 0 bases, with 15 bases left between them. CDR1 and CDR2 (germline): SQVTM, ANQGSEA. CDR3 length equals 15 residues.

The CDR3, as DNA: TGCGCCAGCAGCTTGGGAGGAGATACGCAGTATTTT. It is translated as CASSLGGDTQYF. This chain uses TRBV5-1 with TRBJ2-3; no clear D gene. The V gene lost 0 bases and the J gene lost 5 bases, with 4 bases spanning the gap. This CDR3 region has 12 residues. Germline-derived CDR1 and CDR2 are SGHRS and YFSETQ.

The chain links TRBV5-1 to TRBJ1-3; D is unclear. With 3 bases removed from V and 7 bases from J, the gap between germline ends came to 11 bases. CDR1 and CDR2 from the germline V gene are SGHRS and YFSETQ. This CDR3 is built from 13 residues. CDR3 protein: CASSSEPTNTIYF. The CDR3 region has the DNA TGCGCCAGCAGCTCGGAACCCACTAACACCATATATTTT.

The chain joins TRBV30 to TRBJ2-2; 15 bases match TRBD2. The junction had 5 bases not matched to a gene; V was cut back by 3 bases and J by 6 bases. The CDR3 runs to 16 residues. The germline gives CDR1 GTSNPN, CDR2 SVGIG (reference sequence). CDR3 sequence reads: CAWREGLAGGAGELFF. The DNA for the CDR3 is TGTGCCTGGAGGGAAGGACTAGCGGGAGGGGCCGGGGAGCTGTTTTTT.

J is TRBJ1-2 and V is TRBV28; tentatively, D is TRBD1 (6 bases). Germline CDR1 reads MDHEN; CDR2 reads SYDVKM. This CDR3 has 13 amino acids. Trimming took off 7 bases at V and 8 bases at J, with 17 bases between the two ends. The CDR3, as DNA: TGTGCCAGCACCATACAGGGCCTGGGGGGCTACACCTTC. This translates into CASTIQGLGGYTF.

The rearrangement joins TRBV7-9 to TRBJ1-2, with a tentative D call TRBD1 (5 bases). This CDR3 comprises 15 residues. Germline assignment: CDR1 SEHNR and CDR2 FQNEAQ (reference sequence). V was cut by 2 bases and J by 4 bases, with 14 bases left in between. The CDR3 region is CASSLLFREPYGYTF. In nucleotides, the CDR3 is TGTGCCAGCAGCTTACTATTCAGGGAGCCCTATGGCTACACCTTC.

The rearrangement links TRBV9 to TRBJ1-2; D perhaps matches TRBD1 (5 bases). Per the germline V gene, CDR1 is SGDLS and CDR2 is YYNGEE. The CDR3 has 16 amino acids. Trimming cost V 4 bases and J 1 base, with 17 bases left between them. This CDR3 is CASSIRPGQINYGYTF. The DNA for the CDR3 is TGTGCCAGCAGCATCAGGCCGGGGCAGATTAACTATGGCTACACCTTC.

V is TRBV6-1 and J is TRBJ2-1; 14 bases match TRBD2. The CDR3 sequence is 17 residues long. V was pared by 4 bases and J by 5 bases, with 7 bases of the junction left unmatched. Germline V gives CDR1 MNHNS, CDR2 SASEGT. The CDR3 DNA reads TGTGCCAGCAGTGCCGACCGACTAGCGGGAGGGGACAATGAGCAGTTCTTC. It encodes CASSADRLAGGDNEQFF.

This chain joins TRBV5-6 and TRBJ2-1; D is unresolved. The germline V gene encodes CDR1 SGHDT and CDR2 YYEEEE. There are 14 residues in the CDR3. V was trimmed by 2 bases and J by 0 bases, leaving 6 bases between them. CDR3 protein: CASSLGSSYNEQFF. CDR3 coding DNA: TGTGCCAGCAGCTTAGGCAGCTCCTACAATGAGCAGTTCTTC.

This clone has only one observation. The V and J genes are TRBV18 and TRBJ2-5; D is perhaps TRBD1 (5 bases). The CDR3 extends over 13 amino acids. Germline V gene sequence: CDR1 KGHSH, CDR2 LQKENI. Trimming cost V 2 bases and J 5 bases, with 9 bases left between them. In DNA, the CDR3 is TGTGCCAGCTCACCAAGGGGTACGGAGACCCAGTACTTC. Encoded protein: CASSPRGTETQYF.

This sequence joins TRBV19 and TRBJ1-5; possibly TRBD1 for D (6 bases). This CDR3 is built from 16 residues. Germline-derived CDR1 and CDR2 are LNHDA and SQIVND (reference sequence). V was pared by 7 bases and J by 0 bases, with 16 bases between. The CDR3 DNA is TGTGCCAGTATCAAGGGGGGGCGTCATAGCAATCAGCCCCAGCATTTT. It encodes CASIKGGRHSNQPQHF.

CDR3 nucleotides: TGTGCCAGCAGCTTGAGGATAGCTCCCACAGATACGCAGTATTTT. The encoded protein is CASSLRIAPTDTQYF. The chain combines TRBV5-6 with TRBJ2-3, with D uncertain. CDR1 and CDR2 (germline): SGHDT, YYEEEE. The CDR3 runs 15 residues. V lost 1 base and J 2 bases, leaving 11 bases between the germline ends.

The rearrangement uses TRBV5-4 and TRBJ1-1, with TRBD1 matching over 7 bases. The length of the CDR3 is 13 residues. Per germline, CDR1 SGHNT and CDR2 YYREEE (reference sequence). V lost 2 bases to trimming and J lost 6 bases; unmatched junction nucleotides: 4. Here the CDR3 DNA reads TGTGCCAGCAGCTTAAGCAGGGGGTCTGAAGCTTTCTTT. Translating gives CASSLSRGSEAFF.

This clone was counted once. The chain's CDR3 is CASSVKTGITGELFF. CDR3 DNA: TGTGCCAGCAGCGTAAAGACGGGTATCACCGGGGAGCTGTTTTTT. This chain uses TRBV2 with TRBJ2-2; D call uncertain. V gave up 6 bases and J gave up 4 bases, with 15 bases separating them. Germline loops: CDR1 SNHLY, CDR2 FYNNEI. This CDR3 has 15 amino acids.

The chain joins TRBV15 to TRBJ1-2, with D uncertain. Germline values: CDR1 LNHNV, CDR2 YYDKDF (reference sequence). The CDR3 contains 14 residues. Trimming cost V 0 bases and J 10 bases, with 15 bases left between them. The CDR3 DNA reads TGTGCCACCAGCAGAGACCCGTCCCCCTCCGTCTACACCTTC. It is translated as CATSRDPSPSVYTF.

The CDR3 region is CASSPGTRGREQFF. CDR3 in DNA: TGTGCCAGCAGCCCCGGGACTAGGGGAAGGGAGCAGTTCTTC. This sequence joins TRBV5-4 and TRBJ2-1; 8 positions match TRBD2. Germline V gene data show CDR1 as SGHNT and CDR2 as YYREEE (reference sequence). The CDR3 runs to 14 residues. Trimming cost V 4 bases and J 10 bases; bases outside gene matches: 10.

This clone was seen only once. For the CDR3, the DNA is TGTGCCAGCAGTGACGACAGGGGACGTGAAGCTTTCTTT. This translates into CASSDDRGREAFF. The rearrangement joins TRBV6-4 to TRBJ1-1; 8 positions match TRBD1. The germline V gene has CDR1 MRHNA and CDR2 SNTAGT. V trimming: 2 bases; J trimming: 7 bases; junction bases outside the gene matches: 3. The CDR3 sequence is 13 residues long.

V gene TRBV19 combines with J gene TRBJ1-2; tentatively, D is TRBD1 (5 bases). V lost 3 bases, J lost 0 bases, and 14 bases lay in between. The CDR3 runs to 16 residues. CDR1 and CDR2 (germline): LNHDA, SQIVND (reference sequence). CDR3 sequence (DNA): TGTGCCAGTAGTATCCAAGGGGCTCAAGCTAACTATGGCTACACCTTC. It encodes CASSIQGAQANYGYTF. The entire variable domain, with the rest obtained from reference TRBV19 and TRBJ1-2, is as follows: DGGITQSPKYLFRKEGQNVTLSCEQNLNHDAMYWYRQDPGQGLRLIYYSQIVNDFQKGDIAEGYSVSREKKESFPLTVTSAQKNPTAFYLCASSIQGAQANYGYTFGSGTRLTVV.